These 21 T cell receptor beta chains were all obtained from the same sample, sequenced in a study of patients and donors after allogeneic stem cell transplantation. TCRdb passed the RT-PCR reads through MiXCR, listing each CDR3 protein once. Of 150,000 to 200,000 distinct CDR3 sequences in the sample, around two fifths are singletons; the top ten hold around 35%. The specimen was blood, either unsorted or a sorted T cell fraction (not recorded which). Receptors originate from a human donor who was either an allogeneic HSCT recipient or a stem cell or donor lymphocyte infusion donor (not recorded which). It is not recorded whose cells these are; they may come from a transplant donor.

As DNA, the CDR3 is TGTGCCAGCAGCTTAGAGGTGCTAGAACGCTCTAATGAAAAACTGTTTTTT. Translating it yields CASSLEVLERSNEKLFF. The chain employs TRBV7-6 and TRBJ1-4; D is unclear. The CDR3 extends over 17 amino acids. Trimming pared 1 base from V and 3 bases from J, leaving 15 bases between. The germline V gene encodes CDR1 SGHVS and CDR2 FNYEAQ.

This chain joins TRBV4-3 and TRBJ1-2; TRBD1 aligns across 10 bases. Germline V gene data show CDR1 as LGHNA and CDR2 as YSLEER. The CDR3 loop spans 14 amino acids. V was clipped by 1 base and J by 5 bases; unmatched bases: 1. CDR3 residues: CASSQGTGGYGYTF. CDR3 DNA: TGCGCCAGCAGCCAAGGGACAGGGGGGTATGGCTACACCTTC.

This clonotype came up a few times. This chain joins TRBV11-2 and TRBJ1-5; TRBD1 aligns across 9 bases. V was pared by 3 bases and J by 5 bases, with 8 bases of the junction left unmatched. Germline lookup yields CDR1 SGHAT and CDR2 FQNNGV. The CDR3 loop spans 16 amino acids. The CDR3 DNA sequence: TGTGCCAGCAGCTTGAATGGGGACAGGGATTATCAGCCCCAGCATTTT. It is translated as CASSLNGDRDYQPQHF.

This chain uses TRBV6-2 or TRBV6-3 with TRBJ1-5, with TRBD1 matching 11 bases. The CDR3 totals 15 residues. CDR1 MNHEY and CDR2 SVGEGT come from the germline V gene. J was trimmed by 3 bases and V by 6 bases; bases with no gene match: 4. CDR3 sequence: CASSRTGGLNQPQHF. The CDR3 DNA reads TGTGCCAGCAGCCGGACAGGGGGCCTCAATCAGCCCCAGCATTTT.

The sample holds many counts of this clonotype. The chain has TRBV27 and TRBJ1-2, with 7 bases lining up with TRBD1. The germline gives CDR1 MNHEY, CDR2 SMNVEV (reference sequence). The V and J ends lost 5 bases and 7 bases, in that order; junction bases with no gene match: 10. The CDR3 contains 14 residues. CDR3 DNA sequence: TGTGCCAGCAGTCCCGTCGACAGGGTCACTGGCTACACCTTC. It codes for CASSPVDRVTGYTF.

This clonotype was seen a few times. The chain couples TRBV15 to TRBJ2-3; possible D gene TRBD1, 6 bases. V was trimmed by 5 bases and J by 1 base, leaving 10 bases between them. Per germline, CDR1 LNHNV and CDR2 YYDKDF (reference sequence). CDR3 length: 14 residues. The CDR3: CATSQDRRTDTQYF. In DNA form, the CDR3 reads TGTGCCACCAGCCAGGACAGACGCACAGATACGCAGTATTTT.

This clonotype was seen more than once but under ten times. The V gene is TRBV4-3, the J gene TRBJ2-1; tentatively, D is TRBD1 (5 bases). This CDR3 region has 13 residues. Trimming cost V 1 base and J 4 bases, with 5 bases left between them. CDR1 LGHNA and CDR2 YSLEER come from the germline V gene. CDR3 sequence: CASSQAGYNEQFF. DNA of the CDR3: TGCGCCAGCAGCCAAGCAGGGTACAATGAGCAGTTCTTC.

The chain couples TRBV9 to TRBJ1-2; D not resolved. Per germline, CDR1 SGDLS and CDR2 YYNGEE. V lost 0 bases, J lost 2 bases, and 11 bases lay in between. The CDR3 is 15 amino acids. Here the CDR3 DNA reads TGTGCCAGCAGCGTAGAATCCAGTACGAACTATGGCTACACCTTC. Its protein product is CASSVESSTNYGYTF.

The chain couples TRBV28 to TRBJ1-1; D remains unclear. The CDR3 consists of 13 residues. Germline V gene data show CDR1 as MDHEN and CDR2 as SYDVKM. Deletions cut 3 bases from V and 1 base from J, with 6 bases between. CDR3 in DNA: TGTGCCAGCAGTTTCTCCCAGAACACTGAAGCTTTCTTT. Its translation: CASSFSQNTEAFF.

This clonotype was seen more than once but under ten times. The V gene is TRBV27, the J gene TRBJ1-2; 11 bases align to TRBD1. Germline assignment: CDR1 MNHEY and CDR2 SMNVEV (reference sequence). This CDR3 has 14 amino acids. With 4 bases clipped from V and 7 bases from J, the junction kept 5 bases outside the gene matches. The CDR3 region has the DNA TGTGCCAGCAGTTCGGACAGGGGGCTGGGTGGCTACACCTTC. As protein: CASSSDRGLGGYTF.

This chain joins TRBV12-3 or TRBV12-4 and TRBJ2-3; tentatively, D is TRBD2 (6 bases). Trimming cost V 5 bases and J 1 base, with 16 bases left between them. CDR3 length equals 16 residues. The CDR3 here is CASSPILLAGTDTQYF. DNA for the CDR3: TGTGCCAGCAGTCCTATCCTATTAGCGGGCACAGATACGCAGTATTTT.

This clonotype was recorded a few times. The rearrangement links TRBV5-5 to TRBJ1-2; a weak D match, TRBD1 (6 bases). The CDR3 is 13 residues long. Trimming shortened V by 4 bases and J by 4 bases, and 11 bases separated the two germline ends. Germline V lookup: CDR1 SGHKS, CDR2 YYEKEE (reference sequence). The CDR3 DNA sequence: TGTGCCAGCAGCCGTGACAGGAGCTATGGCTACACCTTC. It yields the protein CASSRDRSYGYTF.

The chain couples TRBV12-3 or TRBV12-4 to TRBJ2-7; either TRBD1 or TRBD2 may supply D (5 bases each). CDR3 size: 13 residues. V dropped 3 bases and J dropped 3 bases, with 9 bases sitting between them. CDR3 nucleotide sequence: TGTGCCAGCAGTTTTGGGACCAGCTACGAGCAGTACTTC. Amino acid sequence: CASSFGTSYEQYF.

V is TRBV4-2 and J is TRBJ1-4, with D hard to call. The length of the CDR3 is 13 residues. V dropped 0 bases and J dropped 8 bases, with 7 bases sitting between them. Germline CDR1 reads LGHNA; CDR2 reads YNFKEQ. CDR3 in DNA: TGTGCCAGCAGCCAAGATTTGGGGGAAAAACTGTTTTTT. Residues: CASSQDLGEKLFF.

The V and J genes are TRBV7-8 and TRBJ2-1, with D uncertain. Looked up from germline, CDR1 is SGHVS and CDR2 is FQNEAQ. The CDR3 totals 13 residues. Deletions cut 5 bases from V and 5 bases from J, with 10 bases between. CDR3 in DNA: TGTGCCAGCAGCGGTAGCCTGAACAATGAGCAGTTCTTC. Amino acid sequence: CASSGSLNNEQFF.

The chain joins TRBV9 to TRBJ1-4, with D possibly TRBD1 on 5 matching bases. The CDR3 has 14 amino acids. In germline, CDR1 is SGDLS, CDR2 YYNGEE. V lost 0 bases, J lost 6 bases, and 9 bases lay in between. CDR3 residues: CASSVGEGDEKLFF. The CDR3 DNA reads as TGTGCCAGCAGCGTAGGCGAAGGGGATGAAAAACTGTTTTTT.

This chain links TRBV29-1 with TRBJ2-1; D perhaps matches TRBD2 (6 bases). With 4 bases removed from V and 6 bases from J, the gap between germline ends came to 16 bases. This CDR3 comprises 14 residues. Germline V gene sequence: CDR1 SQVTM, CDR2 ANQGSEA. The CDR3, as DNA: TGCAGCGTTGTGGAGGCGGGACCCCGCAATGAGCAGTTCTTC. This translates into CSVVEAGPRNEQFF.

J is TRBJ2-1 and V is TRBV5-1; D call uncertain. The V gene's germline CDR1 is SGHRS and CDR2 YFSETQ. This CDR3 region has 15 residues. Between the trimmed V and J ends, which lost 4 bases and 4 bases, there was a span of 15 bases. CDR3 nucleotides: TGCGCCAGCAGCGACGACTGGACCTTTTACAATGAGCAGTTCTTC. Amino acid sequence: CASSDDWTFYNEQFF.

V usage is TRBV4-3 and J usage is TRBJ1-1, with 7 bases aligning to TRBD1. This CDR3 region has 12 residues. Germline CDR1 and CDR2: LGHNA and YSLEER. V shed 1 base, J shed 10 bases, and the junction held 3 bases outside the gene matches. The CDR3 region has the DNA TGCGCCAGCAGCCAAGGGTCAGGGGGAGCTTTCTTT. It codes for CASSQGSGGAFF.

The table lists this clonotype with a few counts. This chain joins TRBV9 and TRBJ1-1, with D uncertain. V was clipped by 0 bases and J by 0 bases, with 9 bases between them. The CDR3 spans 15 residues. Germline V gene data show CDR1 as SGDLS and CDR2 as YYNGEE. The CDR3 nucleotides are TGTGCCAGCAGCGTAGGTCAGGTACTGAACACTGAAGCTTTCTTT. Residues: CASSVGQVLNTEAFF.

V and J are TRBV28 and TRBJ1-2; tentative D call: TRBD1 (6 bases). V shed 4 bases and J shed 8 bases, with 23 bases lying between them. The CDR3 covers 16 residues. Looked up from germline, CDR1 is MDHEN and CDR2 is SYDVKM. CDR3 sequence (DNA): TGTGCCAGCAGTTCATCCATCCCCGGACAGCTGGCAGGCTACACCTTC. The encoded protein is CASSSSIPGQLAGYTF.